The clone carrying this TCR beta chain appeared a few times. What it binds is unknown. This sample stems from a study of post-analysis software for immune sequencing data. Points from the study as a whole: Elevated frequency relative to controls characterized roughly five TRBV segments in patients, TRBV5-6, TRBV5-1 and TRBV20-1 among them.

Germline CDR1 SGHRS, CDR2 YFSETQ. The CDR3 consists of 14 residues. Trimming took 2 bases from V and 1 from J, leaving 7 bases between them. Unique molecular identifiers tagged the TCR beta cDNA libraries. TCRdb reprocessed the PCR reads with MiXCR, giving one entry per CDR3 protein. Of some 690,000 distinct CDR3 sequences in the sample, less than 35% were seen once. The sequence came from a girl aged 10 to 17 with multiple sclerosis. Sequences were obtained from blood. J is TRBJ2-1 and V is TRBV5-1; possibly TRBD1 for D (5 bases). The CDR3 bases are TGCGCCAGCAGCTTTGGACATTCCTACAATGAGCAGTTCTTC. Residues: CASSFGHSYNEQFF.